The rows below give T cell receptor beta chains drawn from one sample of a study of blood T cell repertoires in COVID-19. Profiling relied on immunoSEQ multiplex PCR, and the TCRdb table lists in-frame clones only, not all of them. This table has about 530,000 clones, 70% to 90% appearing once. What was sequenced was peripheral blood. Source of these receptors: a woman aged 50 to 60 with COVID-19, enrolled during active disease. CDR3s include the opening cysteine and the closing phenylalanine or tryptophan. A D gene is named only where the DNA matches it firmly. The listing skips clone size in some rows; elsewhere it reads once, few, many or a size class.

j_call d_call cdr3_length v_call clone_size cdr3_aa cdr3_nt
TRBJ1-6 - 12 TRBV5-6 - CASGLDNSPLHF TGTGCCAGCGGACTGGATAATTCACCCCTCCACTTT
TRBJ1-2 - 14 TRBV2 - CASSVPRADHGYTF TGTGCCAGCAGTGTGCCTCGAGCGGACCATGGCTACACCTTC
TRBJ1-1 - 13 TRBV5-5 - CASSRSGDTEAFF TGTGCCAGCAGCAGGTCGGGGGACACTGAAGCTTTCTTT
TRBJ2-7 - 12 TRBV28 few CASRQQGNEQYF TGTGCCAGCAGACAGCAGGGCAACGAGCAGTACTTC
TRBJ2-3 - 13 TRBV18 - CASSQGAGDTQYF TGTGCCAGCTCACAGGGAGCAGGAGATACGCAGTATTTT
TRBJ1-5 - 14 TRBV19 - CASIAQSSNQPQHF TGTGCCAGTATCGCACAGTCCTCGAATCAGCCCCAGCATTTT
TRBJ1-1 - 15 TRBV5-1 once CASSLGATGNTEAFF TGCGCCAGCAGCTTGGGGGCGACAGGGAACACTGAAGCTTTCTTT
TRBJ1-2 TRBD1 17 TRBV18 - CASSPPGTVQGMHGYTF TGTGCCAGCTCACCACCGGGGACCGTACAGGGGATGCATGGCTACACCTTC
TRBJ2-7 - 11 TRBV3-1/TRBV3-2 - CASSQRREQYF TGTGCCAGCAGCCAACGGAGGGAGCAGTACTTC
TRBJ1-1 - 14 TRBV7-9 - CASSRPDSYTEAFF TGTGCCAGCAGCCGCCCGGACAGCTACACTGAAGCTTTCTTT
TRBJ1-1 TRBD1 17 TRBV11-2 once CASSLDPVQGGNTEAFF TGTGCCAGCAGCTTAGATCCCGTCCAGGGGGGGAACACTGAAGCTTTCTTT
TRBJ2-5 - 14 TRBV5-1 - CASSLGDFQETQYF TGCGCCAGCAGCTTGGGGGACTTCCAAGAGACCCAGTACTTC
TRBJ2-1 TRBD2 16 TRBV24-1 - CATSDFRRGGYNEQFF TGTGCCACCAGTGATTTTAGACGGGGGGGATATAATGAGCAGTTCTTC
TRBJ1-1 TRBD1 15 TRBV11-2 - CASSPTGVVDTEAFF TGTGCCAGCAGCCCCACAGGGGTGGTTGACACTGAAGCTTTCTTT
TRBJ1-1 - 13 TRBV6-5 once CASSRTGGTEAFF TGTGCCAGCAGCCGCACCGGGGGCACTGAAGCTTTCTTT
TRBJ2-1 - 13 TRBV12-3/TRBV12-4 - CASSFRRVHEQFF TGTGCCAGCAGTTTCCGCAGGGTCCATGAGCAGTTCTTC
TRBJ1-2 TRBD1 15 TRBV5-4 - CASSTGTGSLYGYTF TGTGCCAGCAGCACCGGGACAGGGAGCCTCTATGGCTACACCTTC
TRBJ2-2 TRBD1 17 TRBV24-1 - CATSGENRGLNTGELFF TGTGCCACCAGTGGTGAAAACAGGGGCCTGAACACCGGGGAGCTGTTTTTT
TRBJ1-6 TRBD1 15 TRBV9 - CASSYKTGVNSPLHF TGTGCCAGCAGCTACAAGACAGGGGTTAATTCACCCCTCCACTTT
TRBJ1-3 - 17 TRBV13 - CASSAARRGTSGNTIYF TGTGCCAGCAGCGCAGCCAGGCGGGGAACTTCTGGAAACACCATATATTTT
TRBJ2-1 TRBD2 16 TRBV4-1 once CASSQVLSGGANEQFF TGCGCCAGCAGCCAAGTCCTTAGCGGGGGGGCAAATGAGCAGTTCTTC
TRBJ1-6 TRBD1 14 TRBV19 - CASTGGQGGSPLHF TGTGCCAGTACGGGTGGACAGGGAGGGTCACCCCTCCACTTT
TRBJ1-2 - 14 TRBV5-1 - CASSLDRSNYGYTF TGCGCCAGCAGCTTGGATAGAAGTAACTATGGCTACACCTTC
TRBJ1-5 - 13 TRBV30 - CAFSGGGGQPQHF TGTGCCTTCTCGGGGGGAGGTGGACAGCCCCAGCATTTT
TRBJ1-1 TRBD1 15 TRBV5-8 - CASSAGQGMNTEAFF TGTGCCAGCAGCGCGGGACAGGGGATGAACACTGAAGCTTTCTTT
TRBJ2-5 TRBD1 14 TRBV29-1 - CSVGTGAGEETQYF TGCAGCGTTGGAACAGGGGCCGGCGAAGAGACCCAGTACTTC
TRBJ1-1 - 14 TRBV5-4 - CASSLAGFSAEAFF TGTGCCAGCAGCTTGGCCGGTTTTAGTGCTGAAGCTTTCTTT
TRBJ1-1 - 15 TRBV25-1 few CASSESGGMNTEAFF TGTGCCAGCAGTGAATCGGGGGGGATGAACACTGAAGCTTTCTTT
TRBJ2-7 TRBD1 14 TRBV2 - CASREQGDGYEQYF TGTGCCAGCAGGGAACAGGGGGATGGATACGAGCAGTACTTC
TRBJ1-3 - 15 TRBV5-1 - CASSLGPPEGNTIYF TGCGCCAGCAGCTTGGGCCCCCCGGAGGGAAACACCATATATTTT
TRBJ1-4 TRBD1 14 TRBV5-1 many CASSLGQGQEKLFF TGCGCCAGCAGCCTCGGACAGGGGCAGGAAAAACTGTTTTTT
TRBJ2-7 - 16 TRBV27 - CASSLQLVSAGAEQYF TGTGCCAGCAGTCTCCAGTTGGTAAGCGCGGGGGCCGAGCAGTACTTC
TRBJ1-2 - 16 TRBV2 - CASSEGGGLLNYGYTF TGTGCCAGCAGTGAAGGGGGGGGCCTATTAAACTATGGCTACACCTTC
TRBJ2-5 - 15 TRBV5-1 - CASCEGHLAQETQYF TGCGCCAGCTGCGAGGGACACCTCGCCCAAGAGACCCAGTACTTC
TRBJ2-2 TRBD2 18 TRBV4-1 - CASSQGLAGGPNTGELFF TGCGCCAGCAGCCAGGGACTAGCGGGGGGGCCGAACACCGGGGAGCTGTTTTTT
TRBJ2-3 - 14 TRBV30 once CAWSVPRVTDTQYF TGTGCCTGGAGTGTACCCAGGGTTACAGATACGCAGTATTTT
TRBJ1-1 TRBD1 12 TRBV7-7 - CASSFRGAEAFF TGTGCCAGCAGCTTCAGGGGGGCAGAAGCTTTCTTT
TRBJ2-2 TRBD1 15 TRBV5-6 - CASSYGTANTGELFF TGTGCCAGCAGCTACGGGACAGCGAACACCGGGGAGCTGTTTTTT
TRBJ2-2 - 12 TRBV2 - CASTPGSGELFF TGTGCCAGCACTCCAGGCTCCGGGGAGCTGTTTTTT
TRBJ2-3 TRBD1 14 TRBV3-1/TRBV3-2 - CASSQDSSGTGQYF TGTGCCAGCAGCCAAGATAGCTCCGGGACAGGGCAGTATTTT
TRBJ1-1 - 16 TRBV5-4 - CASSLTRFDGDTEAFF TGTGCCAGCAGTCTTACTCGGTTCGACGGGGACACTGAAGCTTTCTTT
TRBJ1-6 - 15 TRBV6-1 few CASSDFGGRNSPLHF TGTGCCAGCAGTGATTTCGGAGGAAGGAATTCACCCCTCCACTTT